Each of the 32 T cell receptor beta chains below was sequenced from the same sample in a study of blood T cell repertoires in COVID-19. Measured with immunoSEQ multiplex PCR; TCRdb has only the in-frame clones, and not every one. The table includes around 63,000 clones, approximately 90% detected once. Source material: peripheral blood. These receptors originate from a woman of 80 years or more with acute or convalescent COVID-19.

V is TRBV4-3 and J is TRBJ1-1; 8 bases fit TRBD1. Germline V gene lookup returns CDR1 LGHNA and CDR2 YSLEER. V was pared by 0 bases and J by 4 bases, with 7 bases of the junction left unmatched. This CDR3 is built from 16 residues. CDR3 in amino acids: CASSQETGAWGTEAFF. The CDR3 DNA follows: TGCGCCAGCAGCCAAGAGACAGGGGCTTGGGGCACTGAAGCTTTCTTT.

V usage is TRBV7-8 and J usage is TRBJ1-1, with a tentative D call TRBD1 (6 bases). Trimming took 2 bases from V and 5 from J, leaving 9 bases between them. The germline V gene has CDR1 SGHVS and CDR2 FQNEAQ. CDR3 length equals 13 residues. CDR3 sequence reads: CASSLSGATEAFF. In DNA, the CDR3 is TGTGCCAGCAGCTTATCAGGGGCTACTGAAGCTTTCTTT.

The V call is TRBV7-2, the J call TRBJ1-2; 9 bases are a match to TRBD1. The CDR3 spans 15 residues. Germline V gene data show CDR1 as SGHTA and CDR2 as FQGNSA. The ends lost 0 bases at V and 8 bases at J; junction bases unmatched: 7. In DNA, the CDR3 is TGTGCCAGCAGCTTAGCGTTGGGGACAGGGTCCGGCTACACCTTC. It codes for CASSLALGTGSGYTF.

This clone is termed medium-sized. The V call is TRBV5-4, the J call TRBJ2-1; TRBD1 matches at 8 bases. The trim removed 4 bases at V and 0 bases at J, leaving 6 bases unmatched. The CDR3 extends over 16 amino acids. CDR1 and CDR2 (germline): SGHNT, YYREEE (reference sequence). The CDR3 here is CASSPGQGNSYNEQFF. DNA of the CDR3: TGTGCCAGCAGCCCCGGACAGGGCAACTCCTACAATGAGCAGTTCTTC. The variable domain in full, completed from reference TRBV5-4 and TRBJ2-1, reads ETGVTQSPTHLIKTRGQQVTLRCSSQSGHNTVSWYQQALGQGPQFIFQYYREEENGRGNFPPRFSGLQFPNYSSELNVNALELDDSALYLCASSPGQGNSYNEQFFGPGTRLTVL.

The rearrangement joins TRBV5-1 to TRBJ2-7; the D gene is possibly TRBD2 (5 bases). V was pared by 4 bases and J by 2 bases, with 13 bases between. The CDR3 loop spans 14 amino acids. Germline CDR1 and CDR2: SGHRS and YFSETQ. CDR3 amino acids: CASSPGGRAYEQYF. The CDR3 nucleotides are TGCGCCAGCAGCCCCGGAGGACGGGCCTACGAGCAGTACTTC.

The CDR3 DNA is TGCAGCGTTTCTGATACCGGGAATTTAGAGACCCAGTACTTC. It encodes CSVSDTGNLETQYF. The chain carries TRBV29-1 and TRBJ2-5, with D maybe TRBD2 (5 bases). The V end lost 5 bases, the J end lost 4 bases, and 17 bases lay between the germline ends. The V gene's germline CDR1 is SQVTM and CDR2 ANQGSEA. This CDR3 has 14 residues.

The chain employs TRBV19 and TRBJ2-3, with D possibly matching TRBD1 (6 bases). V lost 4 bases, J lost 6 bases, and 17 bases lay in between. The CDR3 extends over 15 amino acids. Germline V gene lookup returns CDR1 LNHDA and CDR2 SQIVND (reference sequence). CDR3: CASSNPPQGMDTQYF. The CDR3 DNA reads as TGTGCCAGTAGTAACCCCCCTCAGGGGATGGATACGCAGTATTTT. Full variable domain (missing parts from reference TRBV19 and TRBJ2-3): DGGITQSPKYLFRKEGQNVTLSCEQNLNHDAMYWYRQDPGQGLRLIYYSQIVNDFQKGDIAEGYSVSREKKESFPLTVTSAQKNPTAFYLCASSNPPQGMDTQYFGPGTRLTVL.

The genes are TRBV21-1 and TRBJ2-7; the D call TRBD2 from the table was never checked on the DNA. TRBV21-1 is a listed pseudogene. This CDR3 has 13 residues. This chain's CDR3 is CASSKRPLYEQYF. The CDR3 DNA reads TGTGCCAGCAGCAAGCGTCCCCTTTACGAGCAGTACTTC.

This clone was found once. The CDR3 here is CASSLSRGNEQYF. The CDR3 region has the DNA TGTGCCAGCAGCTTAAGTCGGGGAAACGAGCAGTACTTC. The chain employs TRBV7-2 and TRBJ2-7; tentatively, D is TRBD2 (5 bases). The germline CDR1 and CDR2 sequences are SGHTA and FQGNSA. Trimming removed 2 bases from V and 5 bases from J, with 10 bases in between. CDR3 length: 13 residues.

This chain connects TRBV14 to TRBJ2-5; TRBD2 is a possible D gene (6 bases). Trimming took 0 bases from V and 0 from J, leaving 8 bases between them. From germline, CDR1 is SGHDN and CDR2 FVKESK. The CDR3 extends over 15 amino acids. The chain's CDR3 is CASSQELAYQETQYF. CDR3 nucleotide sequence: TGTGCCAGCAGCCAAGAACTAGCATACCAAGAGACCCAGTACTTC.

The rearrangement joins TRBV5-1 to TRBJ1-4; 7 nucleotides align to TRBD1. Trimming cost V 4 bases and J 7 bases; bases outside gene matches: 7. CDR1 is SGHRS and CDR2 is YFSETQ in the germline V gene. The CDR3 is 14 residues long. The CDR3 nucleotides read TGCGCCAGCAGCCTTACGACAGGGCGTGAAAAACTGTTTTTT. Protein product: CASSLTTGREKLFF.

The chain links TRBV19 to TRBJ1-1; D gene ambiguous. V was shortened by 7 bases and J by 0 bases, with 12 bases between the two germline ends. This CDR3 region has 14 residues. Germline V gene data show CDR1 as LNHDA and CDR2 as SQIVND (reference sequence). The CDR3, as DNA: TGTGCCAGTATCCACAACGCGGTGAACACTGAAGCTTTCTTT. This codes for CASIHNAVNTEAFF.

This clone occurred once. The chain joins TRBV5-6 to TRBJ2-5, with a possible D match to TRBD2 (5 bases). The CDR3 totals 11 residues. Germline V CDR1 and CDR2: SGHDT, YYEEEE. V was clipped by 5 bases and J by 5 bases, with 7 bases between them. The CDR3: CASSSGETQYF. In DNA form, the CDR3 reads TGTGCCAGCAGTTCGGGGGAGACCCAGTACTTC.

The chain uses TRBV7-3 and TRBJ2-4, with 12 bases lining up with TRBD2. Germline CDR1 reads SGHTA; CDR2 reads FQGTGA. This CDR3 region has 18 residues. V gave up 0 bases and J gave up 1 base; unmatched junction bases: 4. For the CDR3, the DNA is TGTGCCAGCAGCTTAACGTCCGGACTAGCGGGGGCCAAAAACATTCAGTACTTC. Protein sequence: CASSLTSGLAGAKNIQYF.

The chain carries TRBV5-1 and TRBJ1-4; TRBD1 matches at 7 bases. Losses at the gene ends were 6 bases for V and 0 bases for J; bases not matched to a gene: 8. Germline V gene sequence: CDR1 SGHRS, CDR2 YFSETQ. CDR3 length: 16 amino acids. The CDR3 is CASTRQGGSTNEKLFF. CDR3 nucleotides: TGCGCCAGCACAAGACAGGGCGGGTCAACTAATGAAAAACTGTTTTTT.

This clone was counted only a few times. One end of the junction is discordant with germline, which a read error may explain. The chain employs TRBV6-5 and TRBJ1-6; 9 positions agree with TRBD1. Germline assignment: CDR1 MNHEY and CDR2 SVGAGI. The CDR3 is made up of 14 amino acids. CDR3 amino acids: CASSSTFWTGALHF. The CDR3 bases are TGTGCCAGCAGTTCGACTTTCTGGACAGGGGCCCTTCACTTT.

The chain has TRBV10-1 and TRBJ1-5; D call uncertain. In germline, CDR1 is WNHNN, CDR2 SYGVQD (reference sequence). V lost 7 bases to trimming and J lost 7 bases, with 5 bases between them. There are 10 residues in the CDR3. The CDR3 nucleotides are TGCGCCAGCACACAACAGCCCCAGCATTTT. It is translated as CASTQQPQHF.

The chain employs TRBV11-2 and TRBJ2-7, with 9 positions matching TRBD1. The CDR3 has 14 residues. The junction had 6 bases not matched to a gene; V was cut back by 5 bases and J by 4 bases. CDR1 and CDR2 from the germline V gene are SGHAT and FQNNGV. CDR3 DNA: TGTGCCAGCAGCAGCCGGGACAGGGCGTACGAGCAGTACTTC. This translates into CASSSRDRAYEQYF.

V gene TRBV6-5 combines with J gene TRBJ2-1; 7 bases fit TRBD2. The CDR3 sequence is 16 residues long. The ends lost 2 bases at V and 8 bases at J; junction bases unmatched: 12. Germline CDR1 is MNHEY and CDR2 is SVGAGI. This CDR3 reads CASSYDGGGSIYEQFF. CDR3 coding DNA: TGTGCCAGCAGTTACGACGGCGGGGGTTCGATCTATGAGCAGTTCTTC.

This clone is medium-sized in the sample. The CDR3 DNA is TGTGCCAGCAGCCAAGATCCAACCGCGGCCTATGGCTACACCTTC. The encoded protein is CASSQDPTAAYGYTF. The chain recombines TRBV3-1 (or the pseudogene TRBV3-2) with TRBJ1-2; D gene uncertain. V lost 0 bases and J lost 4, with 12 bases in between. The CDR3 is 15 amino acids. Germline CDR1 LGHDT, CDR2 YNNKEL (reference sequence).

The CDR3 region is CAISESGEAAEQYF. CDR3 sequence (DNA): TGTGCCATCAGTGAGTCAGGCGAGGCGGCCGAGCAGTACTTC. V is TRBV10-3 and J is TRBJ2-7; D unclear. The V gene lost 0 bases and the J gene lost 6 bases, with 12 bases spanning the gap. CDR1 and CDR2 from the germline V gene are ENHRY and SYGVKD. The CDR3 length is 14 residues.

This clone is medium-sized (0.01 to 0.1%). The chain recombines TRBV28 with TRBJ1-1, with a possible D match to TRBD1 (5 bases). Germline V lookup: CDR1 MDHEN, CDR2 SYDVKM. V was shortened by 2 bases and J by 1 base, with 11 bases between the two germline ends. The CDR3 loop spans 15 amino acids. CDR3 DNA: TGTGCCAGCAGTTTAGCGGGGCGGGAGAACACTGAAGCTTTCTTT. Protein: CASSLAGRENTEAFF.

The J gene is TRBJ1-5, the V gene TRBV27; D is unresolved. The CDR3 has 14 residues. CDR1 and CDR2 (germline): MNHEY, SMNVEV (reference sequence). V was pared by 3 bases and J by 1 base, with 7 bases between. CDR3 amino acids: CASSFHGSNQPQHF. CDR3 sequence (DNA): TGTGCCAGCAGTTTCCATGGCAGCAATCAGCCCCAGCATTTT.

This clone showed up just a few times. V and J are TRBV29-1 and TRBJ2-1; TRBD2 matches 7 bases. The CDR3 length is 14 residues. CDR1 and CDR2 from the germline V gene are SQVTM and ANQGSEA. Trimming cost V 8 bases and J 2 bases; bases outside gene matches: 9. The CDR3 loop is CSSGGGGTYNEQFF. The CDR3 region has the DNA TGCAGCAGCGGCGGCGGGGGTACCTACAATGAGCAGTTCTTC.

The chain recombines TRBV5-1 with TRBJ1-3; 7 bases agree with TRBD1. V was pared by 3 bases and J by 5 bases, with 14 bases of the junction left unmatched. Germline V gene sequence: CDR1 SGHRS, CDR2 YFSETQ. The CDR3 runs to 17 residues. DNA of the CDR3: TGCGCCAGCAGCTGGACCTATGCGACAGGGATTAGAAACACCATATATTTT. This codes for CASSWTYATGIRNTIYF.

This sequence joins TRBV5-1 and TRBJ2-7; possible D gene TRBD1, 5 bases. Germline V gene lookup returns CDR1 SGHRS and CDR2 YFSETQ. This CDR3 comprises 15 residues. V shed 0 bases and J shed 6 bases, with 16 bases lying between them. The CDR3 DNA reads as TGCGCCAGCAGCTTGGGAACCATAGGGGCTGGCGAGCAGTACTTC. Encoded protein: CASSLGTIGAGEQYF. Filled out from reference TRBV5-1 and TRBJ2-7, the complete variable domain reads KAGVTQTPRYLIKTRGQQVTLSCSPISGHRSVSWYQQTPGQGLQFLFEYFSETQRNKGNFPGRFSGRQFSNSRSEMNVSTLELGDSALYLCASSLGTIGAGEQYFGPGTRLTVT.

This clone was seen only a few times. V and J are TRBV25-1 and TRBJ2-7; 11 nucleotides match TRBD1. The J segment lost 4 bases and the V segment lost 6 bases, leaving 5 bases of the junction unmatched. This CDR3 comprises 14 residues. Germline V gene sequence: CDR1 MGHDK, CDR2 SYGVNS. The CDR3 loop reads CASSQDRGPYEQYF. The CDR3 DNA sequence: TGTGCCAGCAGCCAGGACAGGGGGCCGTACGAGCAGTACTTC.

The chain combines TRBV11-2 with TRBJ2-5; 8 positions agree with TRBD1. The CDR3 contains 15 residues. The V and J ends lost 5 bases and 7 bases, in that order; junction bases with no gene match: 12. Per the germline V gene, CDR1 is SGHAT and CDR2 is FQNNGV. CDR3 residues: CASSPTGGPYGTQYF. Written as DNA, the CDR3 is TGTGCCAGCAGCCCAACAGGGGGACCTTATGGGACCCAGTACTTC.

This clone is a singleton in its sample. Written as DNA, the CDR3 is TGTGCCTGGAGTCCGTGGGGGGGCTTCAATGAGCAGTTCTTC. Residues: CAWSPWGGFNEQFF. The chain is built from TRBV30 and TRBJ2-1; D might be TRBD2 (7 bases). CDR3 length: 14 residues. The V end lost 2 bases, the J end lost 6 bases, and 14 bases lay between the germline ends. Germline CDR1 and CDR2: GTSNPN and SVGIG (reference sequence).

The gene calls are TRBV27 and TRBJ2-7; possibly TRBD2 for D (5 bases). CDR3 length: 17 amino acids. CDR1 MNHEY and CDR2 SMNVEV come from the germline V gene (reference sequence). V was clipped by 5 bases and J by 6 bases, with 26 bases between them. In nucleotides, the CDR3 is TGTGCCAGCAGTCCGTATAGGGCGGGCGGAATGTCAACCGAGCAGTACTTC. Protein sequence: CASSPYRAGGMSTEQYF.

The chain employs TRBV3-1 (or the pseudogene TRBV3-2) and TRBJ1-2; no firm D call. The CDR3 has 16 amino acids. Germline V gives CDR1 LGHDT, CDR2 YNNKEL (reference sequence). V lost 1 base and J 5 bases, leaving 17 bases between the germline ends. This chain's CDR3 is CASSQGAWVSGYGYTF. CDR3 in DNA: TGTGCCAGCAGCCAAGGCGCTTGGGTAAGCGGGTATGGCTACACCTTC.

V gene TRBV19 combines with J gene TRBJ2-2, with 8 bases fitting TRBD1. J lost 7 bases, V lost 6 bases, and 7 bases had no gene match. The CDR3 runs to 14 residues. The germline V gene encodes CDR1 LNHDA and CDR2 SQIVND (reference sequence). The chain's CDR3 is CASSRDRFIGELFF. Written as DNA, the CDR3 is TGTGCCAGTAGCCGGGACAGGTTTATCGGGGAGCTGTTTTTT.